Sequencing of this T cell receptor (beta chain) was carried out in a study of blood T cell repertoires in COVID-19. Trimming cost V 2 bases and J 4 bases; bases outside gene matches: 5. The CDR3 has 15 residues. CDR1 is KGHSH and CDR2 is LQKENI in the germline V gene. This table comes from immunoSEQ multiplex PCR, and its TCRdb copy is limited to in-frame clones, with some not included. The repertoire holds fewer than 300,000 clones, over 75% seen once, with less than 6.5% in the top ten. The chain has TRBV18 and TRBJ1-2, with 9 bases that match TRBD1. This receptor was obtained from a man aged 50 to 59 with active or convalescent COVID-19. Sequenced: peripheral blood. In nucleotides, the CDR3 is TGTGCCAGCTCACCAAGACAGGGGGATTTCTATGGCTACACCTTC. This translates into CASSPRQGDFYGYTF.